This T cell receptor beta chain was captured by sequencing in a study of blood T cell repertoires in COVID-19 (dated by TCRdb to about 2020). Concerning the study at large: Samples from collaborators originated in the United States, Italy and Spain and spanned both the acute and convalescent phases of COVID-19. Sample metadata almost always included a de-identified subject ID, COVID-19 status, age in years and sex. The repertoires were released in a freely available public database meant as a resource for research on the immune response to SARS-CoV-2. Samples came from the ongoing ImmuneRACE study (first 160 participants) plus 1,254 subjects from 6 global collaborators. Deeply sampled blood TCRbeta repertoires from subjects exposed to, actively infected with, or recovered from COVID-19 were included in the dataset. The material from the prospective study consisted of cDNA or gDNA derived from T cells, B-cell-depleted T cells, or PBMCs. HLA class I and class II types, where available, came from metadata supplied by the sample provider rather than from assay-based typing.

Each collaborating institution followed its own protocols to collect whole blood in K2EDTA tubes. For TCRbeta analysis, collaborator samples were shipped as frozen whole blood, as isolated PBMCs, or as DNA extracted from either sample type. To note about this clone: No antigen is known for it. The record has no base qualities; no much larger clone is one base away.

Results the study describes overall, beyond this receptor: How much clinical and demographic metadata was included differed by source and by participant, and the metadata was provided uncurated.

The V and J ends are trimmed by 6 bases and 8 bases, leaving 16 bases between them. The CDR3 goes from the cysteine to the phenylalanine over 13 residues. CDR3 DNA only is kept here, 39 bases in frame from base 1. TCRbeta CDR3 regions were amplified from genomic DNA by means of the immunoSEQ Assay, a bias-controlled multiplex PCR. The original methods were these. Nucleated cell counts per sample were estimated from amplification of reference gene primers within the assay. Sequence reads were collapsed and filtered to measure the absolute abundance of every unique TCRbeta CDR3 rearrangement. For each sample, productive Simpson clonality was calculated as the square root of Simpson's diversity index over productive rearrangements. TCRdb stores this immuneACCESS table with in-frame sequences only. Part of the clones is absent; in the studies checked, under half of the shortfall reflects unresolved V genes, and no reason is known for the rest. V and J calls and clone size follow that table, whereas D and trimming were derived from the DNA. Counted in this sample were around 130,000 clones; approximately 80% of them appeared once. The ten largest clones represent 9.5% to 15% of the sample.

Rearrangement joined TRBV12-3 or TRBV12-4 to TRBJ1-2; the D region possibly corresponds to TRBD1 (5 bases align). The specimen was peripheral blood. This receptor was taken from an older woman with acute or convalescent COVID-19. The nucleotides read TGTGCCAGCAGCCCGGGGGGGGTCGGCGGCTACACCTTC. This yields the protein CASSPGGVGGYTF.